This section outlines one TCR beta chain sequence together with its context. V was trimmed by 2 bases and J by 6 bases, leaving 10 bases between them. CDR3 size: 12 residues. CDR1 is GTSNPN, CDR2 SVGIG, per germline (reference sequence). Per the original methods: Reference gene primer amplification gave estimated nucleated cell counts. Libraries were prepared by immunoSEQ multiplex PCR; TCRdb keeps only in-frame clonotypes and omits some of them. V and J calls and clone size are those listed in that table; D and trimming were worked out from the DNA. The data hold 75,000 to 80,000 clones, with about 82% observed a single time. These data belong to a study of blood T cell repertoires in COVID-19. Study in general: Specimens from acute and convalescent COVID-19 originated in the United States, Italy and Spain.

The genes are TRBV30 and TRBJ1-2; D call uncertain. The specimen was peripheral blood. The receptor's source is a woman aged 55-69 years with acute or convalescent COVID-19. In nucleotides, the CDR3 is TGTGCCTGGAGTTTGAGTACAGATGGCTACACCTTC. It yields the protein CAWSLSTDGYTF.